This TCR beta chain derives from a study of blood T cell repertoires in COVID-19. V was pared by 1 base and J by 3 bases, with 4 bases of the junction left unmatched. Germline-derived CDR1 and CDR2 are GTSNPN and SVGIG (reference sequence). The CDR3 runs 14 residues. Profiling relied on immunoSEQ multiplex PCR, and the TCRdb table lists in-frame clones only, not all of them. In the table there are 150,000 to 200,000 clones, 88% of which are singletons. Sequenced material: peripheral blood. The source of this sequence is a man aged 55-75 years with acute or convalescent COVID-19. The V gene is TRBV30, the J gene TRBJ1-1; 8 nucleotides line up with TRBD1. Here the CDR3 DNA reads TGTGCCTGGAGTGCCGGACAGGGAGACACTGAAGCTTTCTTT. Translating gives CAWSAGQGDTEAFF.